This TCR beta chain is from a study of CD8+CD57+ T cells in acquired aplastic anemia. Study summary: Roughly 3 ug was the average amount of DNA from sorted CD4+ and CD8+ cells.

The germline V gene encodes CDR1 SGDLS and CDR2 YYNGEE. Trimming took 3 bases from V and 4 from J; bases not matched to a gene: 3. This CDR3 has 15 amino acids. This clonotype came up many times. Its antigen is not identified. Sequencing involved patients with CD8+CD57+ cell expansion previously shown by flow cytometry. Among the patients, all had severe acquired aplastic anemia. General study findings and limits: Overlap between patients and controls comprised almost 30 CD8+ CDR3 sequences. No significant patient-versus-control difference appeared in CD8+ Simpson's diversity.

Profiling of TCR beta VDJ combinations and CDR3 sequences used genomic DNA as template. TCRdb fed the reads into MiXCR, producing one record per CDR3 protein. The data contain roughly 160,000 distinct CDR3 sequences, less than 60% of them singletons. The chain recombines TRBV9 with TRBJ2-1, with TRBD2 matching 11 bases. Sequences were obtained from sorted CD4+, CD8+, or CD8+CD57+ T cells (not recorded which) from PBMCs. This sequence was found in a human donor with aplastic anemia. In DNA form, the CDR3 reads TGTGCCAGCAGCGAACTAGCGGGAGTATACAATGAGCAGTTCTTC. Translating it yields CASSELAGVYNEQFF.